A selection of T cell receptor beta chains follows, all from one sample in a study of shared clonotypes between healthy human individuals. Repertoires were generated with immunoSEQ multiplex PCR, while TCRdb's copy carries only in-frame clones and drops some. This repertoire shows a few million clones, approximately 95% found once; its top ten account for 0.35% to 0.45%. The sequencing input was naive CD4+ T cells from PBMCs. The source of these receptors is a man aged 18 to 35 in good health. Some clones in this sample may be carry-over from other donors' samples. Each CDR3 is given with its conserved first and last residue. D genes are given only for firm matches.

V gene	D gene	J gene	CDR3 protein	CDR3 DNA
TRBV28	-	TRBJ1-1	CASPAGDLKELPTEAFF	TGTGCCAGCCCTGCAGGGGATTTAAAAGAACTCCCCACTGAAGCTTTCTTT
TRBV27	-	TRBJ1-2	CASGSSGQTSHYGYTF	TGTGCCAGTGGAAGTTCGGGGCAAACTTCTCACTATGGCTACACCTTC
TRBV6-1	TRBD1	TRBJ1-5	CASSIRTGNQPQHF	TGTGCCAGCAGTATTCGGACAGGGAATCAGCCCCAGCATTTT
TRBV27	TRBD1	TRBJ2-2	CASSWGQGATGELFF	TGTGCCAGCAGTTGGGGACAGGGCGCCACCGGGGAGCTGTTTTTT
TRBV5-6	-	TRBJ1-6	CASRRDGNSPLHF	TGTGCCAGCAGGAGGGACGGCAATTCACCCCTCCACTTT
TRBV28	-	TRBJ1-2	CASRPGLGYGYTF	TGTGCCAGCAGACCGGGTTTGGGTTATGGCTACACCTTC
TRBV13	TRBD2	TRBJ2-7	CASSRTSGGAYEQYF	TGTGCCAGCAGCCGGACTAGCGGAGGGGCCTACGAGCAGTACTTC
TRBV14	TRBD2	TRBJ2-7	CASSLRLAGGYEQYF	TGTGCCAGCAGCCTCAGACTAGCGGGAGGGTACGAGCAGTACTTC
TRBV18	-	TRBJ2-7	CASSPPTKTDSYEQYF	TGTGCCAGCTCACCTCCGACTAAGACAGACTCCTACGAGCAGTACTTC
TRBV28	-	TRBJ1-1	CASSRNGYTEAFF	TGTGCCAGCAGCCGAAACGGGTACACTGAAGCTTTCTTT
TRBV10-3	TRBD2	TRBJ2-1	CASQGLASYNEQFF	TGTGCCAGCCAGGGACTAGCCTCCTACAATGAGCAGTTCTTC
TRBV5-1	TRBD1	TRBJ2-1	CASSTGTGGRNEQFF	TGCGCCAGCAGCACCGGGACAGGGGGACGCAATGAGCAGTTCTTC
TRBV19	TRBD1	TRBJ2-5	CASSLRDRGQETQYF	TGTGCCAGTAGCCTCCGGGACAGGGGGCAAGAGACCCAGTACTTC
TRBV7-2	-	TRBJ1-5	CASSLALGELRNQPQHF	TGTGCCAGCAGCTTAGCATTAGGGGAATTGAGGAATCAGCCCCAGCATTTT
TRBV9	TRBD1	TRBJ1-2	CASTPTGADYGYTF	TGTGCCAGCACCCCGACAGGGGCCGACTATGGCTACACCTTC
TRBV7-3	-	TRBJ2-1	CASSMDSSNEQFF	TGTGCCAGCAGTATGGACAGTTCCAATGAGCAGTTCTTC
TRBV5-1	TRBD2	TRBJ2-7	CASSLLDGRVSEQYF	TGCGCCAGCAGCTTGTTGGACGGGAGGGTTTCCGAGCAGTACTTC
TRBV7-2	TRBD2	TRBJ2-1	CASSLARLAGAEFNEQFF	TGTGCCAGCAGCTTAGCGCGGCTAGCGGGAGCTGAATTTAATGAGCAGTTCTTC
TRBV28	-	TRBJ2-5	CASSPRDSVTQYF	TGTGCCAGCAGCCCGCGGGACTCGGTGACCCAGTACTTC
TRBV6-5	-	TRBJ2-7	CASRYSGEQYF	TGTGCCAGCAGATACAGCGGCGAGCAGTACTTC
TRBV4-1	-	TRBJ1-1	CASSQVAGLWNTEAFF	TGCGCCAGCAGCCAAGTGGCAGGATTATGGAACACTGAAGCTTTCTTT
TRBV9	-	TRBJ2-3	CASGGVSLSTDTQYF	TGTGCCAGCGGGGGAGTATCCTTAAGCACAGATACGCAGTATTTT
TRBV5-1	-	TRBJ2-5	CASSAHGTKETQYF	TGCGCCAGCAGCGCACATGGGACGAAAGAGACCCAGTACTTC
TRBV25-1	TRBD1	TRBJ2-2	CASSVGSGTGITGELFF	TGTGCCAGCAGTGTAGGTTCGGGGACAGGTATCACCGGGGAGCTGTTTTTT
TRBV11-2	TRBD2	TRBJ2-1	CASSLGRGTSVDNEQFF	TGTGCCAGCAGCCTGGGGAGAGGAACTAGCGTTGATAATGAGCAGTTCTTC
TRBV12-2	-	TRBJ2-1	CASRFLPGLAANEQFF	TGTGCAAGTCGCTTCCTCCCGGGACTAGCCGCAAATGAGCAGTTCTTC
TRBV6-1	TRBD2	TRBJ2-7	CASNGSGRGEYF	TGTGCCAGCAATGGTAGCGGGAGGGGTGAGTACTTC
TRBV15	-	TRBJ2-4	CATSRDYLGQGGNIQYF	TGTGCCACCAGCAGAGATTATCTGGGCCAGGGCGGGAACATTCAGTACTTC
TRBV25-1	-	TRBJ2-4	CASSEVQGTKNIQYF	TGTGCCAGCAGTGAGGTACAGGGTACCAAAAACATTCAGTACTTC
TRBV2	TRBD1	TRBJ1-1	CASGTGNMNTEAFF	TGTGCCAGCGGGACAGGCAACATGAACACTGAAGCTTTCTTT
TRBV7-9	TRBD1	TRBJ2-7	CASSLGTETYEQYF	TGTGCCAGCAGCCTAGGGACAGAGACCTACGAGCAGTACTTC